This TCR beta chain was profiled in a study of a mutant IDH1 vaccine in newly diagnosed glioma. Across the whole study: Administration of eight vaccinations to patients took place in weeks 1, 3, 5, 7, 11, 15, 19, 23. Before enrollment, the patients had been treated with radiotherapy alone, temozolomide alone, or both together. Most of them had received both. Patients received vaccination from 4-6 weeks after radiotherapy alone, or with temozolomide cycles.

Only in-frame clones appear in the TCRdb table, and some are missing; sequencing was by immunoSEQ multiplex PCR. The sample shows 110,000 or so clones, roughly 90% of them seen only once. Study-level results: Pseudoprogression seemed unlinked to shifts in top peripheral T cell clonotypes.

CDR3 length equals 14 residues. Germline V gene lookup returns CDR1 MNHEY and CDR2 SVGAGI. V was trimmed by 2 bases and J by 5 bases, leaving 13 bases between them. A word on this clone: Its antigen is not identified.

Sample time point: week 11, during vaccination. The study gave 300 ug of mutant IDH1 20-mer peptide per vaccine dose, with topical imiquimod. This chain uses TRBV6-5 with TRBJ2-7; possible D gene TRBD1, 5 bases. The clonotype comes from a woman aged 50 to 60 with glioma. The sample in question was PBMCs, obtained from a glioma patient whose treatment included an IDH1 peptide vaccine. The CDR3 spells CASSYPDSTHEQYF. The CDR3 DNA follows: TGTGCCAGCAGTTACCCCGACAGTACCCACGAGCAGTACTTC.